These 4 T cell receptor beta chains share one sample of origin, sequenced in a study of T cells after posttransplantation cyclophosphamide. Assay used: immunoSEQ multiplex PCR; TCRdb lists only in-frame clones, some missing. The sample holds tens of thousands of clones, roughly nine tenths seen once. Busulfan-fludarabine conditioning, marrow transplant, and cyclophosphamide on days +3 and +4 were administered. Sequenced material: PBMCs, taken after allogeneic stem cell transplant with posttransplant cyclophosphamide. The receptor source for this set is a female patient younger than 45 who received an allogeneic stem cell transplant from an unrelated donor, was CMV-positive, and had no GVHD. Some T cells may trace back to the graft donor.

The chain employs TRBV7-8 and TRBJ2-2; possible D gene TRBD1, 6 bases. V was cut by 2 bases and J by 4 bases, with 11 bases left in between. The CDR3 runs to 15 residues. Germline lookup yields CDR1 SGHVS and CDR2 FQNEAQ. CDR3 bases: TGTGCCAGCAGCTTACAGGGGATGGCCACCGGGGAGCTGTTTTTT. Its translation is CASSLQGMATGELFF.

V is TRBV30 and J is TRBJ1-3; D is possibly TRBD1 (5 bases). The CDR3 loop spans 14 amino acids. CDR1 is GTSNPN and CDR2 is SVGIG in the germline V gene (reference sequence). V lost 4 bases to trimming and J lost 0 bases, with 10 bases between them. The CDR3 protein is CAWKQAFSGNTIYF. DNA of the CDR3: TGTGCCTGGAAACAGGCTTTCTCTGGAAACACCATATATTTT.

V is TRBV4-2 and J is TRBJ1-1; 10 bases agree with TRBD1. Germline V gene data show CDR1 as LGHNA and CDR2 as YNFKEQ. CDR3 length equals 17 residues. V lost 2 bases to trimming and J lost 5 bases; unmatched junction nucleotides: 11. The CDR3 spells CASSQYSGTGEGTEAFF. In DNA form, the CDR3 reads TGTGCCAGCAGCCAATATTCCGGGACAGGGGAAGGGACTGAAGCTTTCTTT.

CDR3 DNA: TGTGCCAGCAGTAGTCTAGCGGGGGGGCCACAGACCCAGTACTTC. It encodes CASSSLAGGPQTQYF. The chain links TRBV25-1 to TRBJ2-5, with 12 bases lining up with TRBD2. CDR1 is MGHDK and CDR2 is SYGVNS in the germline V gene. The CDR3 totals 15 residues. The ends lost 5 bases at V and 6 bases at J; junction bases unmatched: 7. Combining the CDR3 with reference TRBV25-1 and TRBJ2-5 gives the whole variable domain EADIYQTPRYLVIGTGKKITLECSQTMGHDKMYWYQQDPGMELHLIHYSYGVNSTEKGDLSSESTVSRIRTEHFPLTLESARPSHTSQYLCASSSLAGGPQTQYFGPGTRLLVL.